A selection of T cell receptor beta chains follows, all from one sample in a study of CD8 T cells in Susac syndrome. TCRdb redid the calling of the immunoSEQ multiplex PCR reads with MiXCR, one entry per CDR3 protein. The sample contains under 80,000 distinct CDR3 sequences, more than 85% of which appear only once. Sequencing was done on a sample of CD4+ T cells from PBMCs. The receptors derive from a human donor with Susac syndrome. Each CDR3 is given with its conserved first and last residue. Fields, in order: D gene, V gene, J gene, clone size, CDR3 DNA, CDR3 protein. A D gene is named only where the DNA matches it firmly. The size field is filled for only some rows; it gives once, few, many or a size class.

.	TRBV2	TRBJ2-6	.	TGTGCCAGCAGTGTTAGCGGGGCCAACGTCCTGACTTTC	CASSVSGANVLTF
.	TRBV29-1	TRBJ1-1	.	TGCAGCGTTGTAGGCGGGGAGGAAGCTTTCTTT	CSVVGGEEAFF
.	TRBV21-1	TRBJ2-3	.	TGTGCCAGCAGTATAACAGGGGCTAGCACAGATACGCAGTATTTT	CASSITGASTDTQYF
.	TRBV11-1	TRBJ2-1	.	TGTGCCAGCAGCTTATCGACGGGACAGCCTCGGTGGAGCGGGAGAATCGATGAGCAGTTCTTC	CASSLSTGQPRWSGRIDEQFF
.	TRBV18	TRBJ1-5	.	TGTGCCAGCTCAGCCTCGGGTGGTCAGCCCCAGCATTTT	CASSASGGQPQHF
.	TRBV7-9	TRBJ1-2	.	TGTGCCAGCAGCTTAGGAAGGGCGGGCCCTCGCCGCAGCTATGGCTACACCTTC	CASSLGRAGPRRSYGYTF
TRBD2	TRBV7-2	TRBJ2-3	.	TGTGCCAGCTTGGCGGGGGGGTATGATACGCAGTATTTT	CASLAGGYDTQYF
.	TRBV13	TRBJ1-2	.	TGTGCCAGCAGCTTTGGGCTTACTGGCTACACCTTC	CASSFGLTGYTF
TRBD1	TRBV29-1	TRBJ1-1	.	TGCAGCGTCCGGGACAGGCGGAACACTGAAGCTTTCTTT	CSVRDRRNTEAFF
.	TRBV7-9	TRBJ1-4	.	TGTGCCAGCTCCCCCGGTGGCTCCGGCCATGAAAAACTGTTTTTT	CASSPGGSGHEKLFF
.	TRBV7-2	TRBJ1-2	.	TGTGCCAGCAGCTTAGTCAGGGTGGATGGCTACACCTTC	CASSLVRVDGYTF
TRBD1	TRBV5-1	TRBJ2-2	.	TGCGCCAGCAGCTCTGGACAGGCGAACACCGGGGAGCTGTTTTTT	CASSSGQANTGELFF
.	TRBV29-1	TRBJ2-7	.	TGCAGCGTTGGGGGTCTTCCGGGACAACCATCCTACGAGCAGTACTTC	CSVGGLPGQPSYEQYF
TRBD2	TRBV20-1	TRBJ2-1	once	TGCAGTGCTCAAACCAGCGGGAGATCCTACAATGAGCAGTTCTTC	CSAQTSGRSYNEQFF
.	TRBV14	TRBJ2-5	.	TGTGCCAGCAGAAAGGGGGGTACGGAGACCCAGTACTTC	CASRKGGTETQYF
TRBD2	TRBV7-9	TRBJ2-1	.	TGTGCCAGCAGCTTAGCGGGGATAGAGGTAGCGGGATACAATGAGCAGTTCTTC	CASSLAGIEVAGYNEQFF
.	TRBV28	TRBJ1-1	.	TGTGCCAGCAGTTCTTCCTCTGAAGGGGGGTTTTGGGCGAACACTGAAGCTTTCTTT	CASSSSSEGGFWANTEAFF
TRBD1	TRBV15	TRBJ1-4	.	TGTGCCACCAGCAGAGATGGGACAGCTAATGAAAAACTGTTTTTT	CATSRDGTANEKLFF
.	TRBV6-1	TRBJ2-6	.	TGTGCCAGCAGTCCCGGAGGCATCTCTGGGGCCAACGTCCTGACTTTC	CASSPGGISGANVLTF
.	TRBV6-5	TRBJ2-5	once	TGTGCCAGCAGGAGGGACGGGTGGGAGACCCAGTACTTC	CASRRDGWETQYF
TRBD1	TRBV29-1	TRBJ1-2	.	TGCAGCTTTATTGGGGCCGGGACAGGGTACGGCTACACCTTC	CSFIGAGTGYGYTF
.	TRBV6-5	TRBJ2-5	few	TGTGCCAGCAGTTACCCGAGGGAGACCCAGTACTTC	CASSYPRETQYF
.	TRBV14	TRBJ2-5	.	TGTGCCAGCAGCCTCTTCGGGACCCAGTACTTC	CASSLFGTQYF
.	TRBV7-8	TRBJ1-5	.	TGTGCCAGCAGCTTAGAGCGGCCTCAGCCCCAGCATTTT	CASSLERPQPQHF
.	TRBV12-3/TRBV12-4	TRBJ1-6	.	TGTGCCAGCAGCTCGGGACTGAAAAATTCACCCCTCCACTTT	CASSSGLKNSPLHF
TRBD2	TRBV7-2	TRBJ2-3	.	TGTGCCAGCAGCTTAGAGCTAGCGGGAACTAGCACAGATACGCAGTATTTT	CASSLELAGTSTDTQYF
TRBD1	TRBV9	TRBJ1-3	.	TGTGCCAGCAGCGTAGAAGGGGGCACCACCATATATTTT	CASSVEGGTTIYF
.	TRBV3-1	TRBJ2-5	once	TGTGCCAGCAGCCAAGCCAGGGGCAGAGAGACCCAGTACTTC	CASSQARGRETQYF
.	TRBV20-1	TRBJ2-5	.	TGCAGTGCTAGAGACCTCGGGGCGGGGACGGTATCCAAAGAGACCCAGTACTTC	CSARDLGAGTVSKETQYF
.	TRBV2	TRBJ2-2	.	TGTGCCAGCAGTGGCGTAGCAGGCCATCCGAACACCGGGGAGCTGTTTTTT	CASSGVAGHPNTGELFF
TRBD2	TRBV18	TRBJ2-2	.	TGTGCCAGCTCACCAGGCCTAGCGGGGAACACCGGGGAGCTGTTTTTT	CASSPGLAGNTGELFF
.	TRBV20-1	TRBJ1-6	.	TGCAGTGCTACACCTCCGACGGGGCATTCACCCCTCCACTTT	CSATPPTGHSPLHF
.	TRBV19	TRBJ2-3	.	TGTGCCAGTGGCGGCGGGTTTGACAGCACAGATACGCAGTATTTT	CASGGGFDSTDTQYF
.	TRBV20-1	TRBJ2-1	.	TGCAGCCCCCTGGGGCCCATGAGGAAAAATGAGCAGTTCTTC	CSPLGPMRKNEQFF
.	TRBV7-9	TRBJ1-1	.	TGTGCCAGCAGCTTTGAGAGGAGAGCTTTCTTT	CASSFERRAFF
.	TRBV6-1	TRBJ1-5	.	TGTGCCAGCACCCCAAAAGGAGCCTATAGCAATCAGCCCCAGCATTTT	CASTPKGAYSNQPQHF
.	TRBV11-2	TRBJ1-5	.	TGTGCCAGCAGCTTAGGGGGCCACAATCAGCCCCAGCATTTT	CASSLGGHNQPQHF
.	TRBV24-1	TRBJ2-1	.	TGTGCCACCATGGGGCCGAAGGGTAAGAATGAGCAGTTCTTC	CATMGPKGKNEQFF